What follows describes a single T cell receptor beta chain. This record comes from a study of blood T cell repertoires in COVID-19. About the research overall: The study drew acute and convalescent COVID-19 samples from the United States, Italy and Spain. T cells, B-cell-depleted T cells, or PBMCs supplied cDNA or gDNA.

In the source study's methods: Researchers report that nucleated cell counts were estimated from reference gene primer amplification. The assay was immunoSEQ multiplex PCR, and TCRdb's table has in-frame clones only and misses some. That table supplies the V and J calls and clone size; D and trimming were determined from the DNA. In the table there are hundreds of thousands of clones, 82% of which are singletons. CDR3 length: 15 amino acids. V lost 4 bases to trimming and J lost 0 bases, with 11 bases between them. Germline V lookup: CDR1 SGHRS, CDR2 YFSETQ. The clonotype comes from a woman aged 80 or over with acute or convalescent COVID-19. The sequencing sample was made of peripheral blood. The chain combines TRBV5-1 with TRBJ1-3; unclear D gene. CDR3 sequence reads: CASSDTGNSGNTIYF. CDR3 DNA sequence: TGCGCCAGCAGCGATACCGGGAACTCTGGAAACACCATATATTTT. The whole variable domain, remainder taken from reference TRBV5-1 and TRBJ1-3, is KAGVTQTPRYLIKTRGQQVTLSCSPISGHRSVSWYQQTPGQGLQFLFEYFSETQRNKGNFPGRFSGRQFSNSRSEMNVSTLELGDSALYLCASSDTGNSGNTIYFGEGSWLTVV.